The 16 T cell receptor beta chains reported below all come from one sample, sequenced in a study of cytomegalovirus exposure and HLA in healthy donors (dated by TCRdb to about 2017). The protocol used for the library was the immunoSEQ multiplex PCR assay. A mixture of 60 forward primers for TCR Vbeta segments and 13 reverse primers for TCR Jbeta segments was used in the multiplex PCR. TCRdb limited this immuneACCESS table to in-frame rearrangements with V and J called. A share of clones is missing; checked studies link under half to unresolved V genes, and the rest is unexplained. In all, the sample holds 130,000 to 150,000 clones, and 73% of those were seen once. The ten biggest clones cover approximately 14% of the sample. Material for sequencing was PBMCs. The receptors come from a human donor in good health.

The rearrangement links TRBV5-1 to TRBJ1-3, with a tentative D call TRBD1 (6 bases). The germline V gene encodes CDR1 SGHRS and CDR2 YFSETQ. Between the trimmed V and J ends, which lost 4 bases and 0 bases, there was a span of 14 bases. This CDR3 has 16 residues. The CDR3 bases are TGCGCCAGCAGCCCCAGGGGACGGAACTCTGGAAACACCATATATTTT. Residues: CASSPRGRNSGNTIYF.

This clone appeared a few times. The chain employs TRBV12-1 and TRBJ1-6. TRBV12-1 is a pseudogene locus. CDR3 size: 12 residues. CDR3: CASSSGDSPLHF. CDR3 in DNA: TGTGCCAGCAGCTCGGGGGATTCACCCCTCCACTTT.

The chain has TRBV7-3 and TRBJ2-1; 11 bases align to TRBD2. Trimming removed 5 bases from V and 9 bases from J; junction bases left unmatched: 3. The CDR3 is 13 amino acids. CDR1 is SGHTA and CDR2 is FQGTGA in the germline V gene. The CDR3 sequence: CASSLGTSGEQFF. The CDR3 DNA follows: TGTGCCAGCAGCCTCGGGACTAGCGGTGAGCAGTTCTTC.

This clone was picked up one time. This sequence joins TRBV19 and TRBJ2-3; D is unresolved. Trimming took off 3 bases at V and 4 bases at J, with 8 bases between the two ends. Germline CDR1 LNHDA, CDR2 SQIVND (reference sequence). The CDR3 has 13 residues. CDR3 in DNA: TGTGCCAGTAGTATCAGGATCCCAGATACGCAGTATTTT. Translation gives CASSIRIPDTQYF.

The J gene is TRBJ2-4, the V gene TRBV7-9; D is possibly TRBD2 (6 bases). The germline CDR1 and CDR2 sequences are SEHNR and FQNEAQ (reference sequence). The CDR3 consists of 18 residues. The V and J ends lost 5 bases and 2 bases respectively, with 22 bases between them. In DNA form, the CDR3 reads TGTGCCAGCAGCCCAGCAGTAGCGGCGGGGATTTCCAAAAACATTCAGTACTTC. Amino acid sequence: CASSPAVAAGISKNIQYF.

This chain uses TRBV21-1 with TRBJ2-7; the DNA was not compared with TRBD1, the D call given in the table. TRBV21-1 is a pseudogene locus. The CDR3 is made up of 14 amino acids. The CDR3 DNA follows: TGTGCCAGCAGCCCACGGGACAGGGGCGATGAGCGGTACTTC. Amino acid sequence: CASSPRDRGDERYF.

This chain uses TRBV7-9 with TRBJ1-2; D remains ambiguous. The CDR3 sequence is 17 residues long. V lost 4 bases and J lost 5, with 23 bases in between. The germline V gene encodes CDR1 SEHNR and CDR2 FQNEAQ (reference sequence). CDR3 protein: CASSSGNWVVIPYGYTF. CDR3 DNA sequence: TGTGCCAGCAGCTCCGGGAACTGGGTGGTGATCCCGTATGGCTACACCTTC. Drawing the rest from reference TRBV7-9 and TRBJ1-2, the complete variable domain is DTGVSQNPRHKITKRGQNVTFRCDPISEHNRLYWYRQTLGQGPEFLTYFQNEAQLEKSRLLSDRFSAERPKGSFSTLEIQRTEQGDSAMYLCASSSGNWVVIPYGYTFGSGTRLTVV.

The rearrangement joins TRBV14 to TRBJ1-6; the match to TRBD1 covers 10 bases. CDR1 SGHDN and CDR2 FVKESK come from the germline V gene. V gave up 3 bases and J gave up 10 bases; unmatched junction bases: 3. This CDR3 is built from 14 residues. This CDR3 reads CASSHDRGLSPLHF. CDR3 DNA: TGTGCCAGCAGCCACGACAGGGGGCTGTCACCCCTCCACTTT. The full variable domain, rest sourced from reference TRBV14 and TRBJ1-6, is EAGVTQFPSHSVIEKGQTVTLRCDPISGHDNLYWYRRVMGKEIKFLLHFVKESKQDESGMPNNRFLAERTGGTYSTLKVQPAELEDSGVYFCASSHDRGLSPLHFGNGTRLTVT.

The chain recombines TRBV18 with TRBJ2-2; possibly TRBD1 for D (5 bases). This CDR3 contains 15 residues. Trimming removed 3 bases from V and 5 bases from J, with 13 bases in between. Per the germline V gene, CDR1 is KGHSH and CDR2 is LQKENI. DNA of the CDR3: TGTGCCAGCTCACCGATTAGGGGCAATACCGGGGAGCTGTTTTTT. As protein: CASSPIRGNTGELFF.

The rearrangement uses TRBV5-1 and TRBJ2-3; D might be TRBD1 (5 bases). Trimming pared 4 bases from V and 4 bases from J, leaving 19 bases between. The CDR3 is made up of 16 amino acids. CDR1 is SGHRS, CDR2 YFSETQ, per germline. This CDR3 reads CASSLGDRLNSDTQYF. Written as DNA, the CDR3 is TGCGCCAGCAGCCTAGGAGACAGATTAAATTCAGATACGCAGTATTTT.

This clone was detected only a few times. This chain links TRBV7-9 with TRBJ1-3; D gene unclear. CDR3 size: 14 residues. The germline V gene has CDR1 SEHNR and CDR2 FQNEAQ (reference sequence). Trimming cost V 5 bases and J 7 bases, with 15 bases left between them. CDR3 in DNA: TGTGCCAGCAGCGCCGGGCCTCGAGGGAACACCATATATTTT. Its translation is CASSAGPRGNTIYF.

The CDR3 bases are TGTGCCAGCAGCACTGATGACAATTCATTACGCTACGAGCAGTACTTC. This gives the protein CASSTDDNSLRYEQYF. J is TRBJ2-7 and V is TRBV9; D gene unclear. Germline CDR1 and CDR2: SGDLS and YYNGEE. The CDR3 is 16 residues long. Trimming cost V 4 bases and J 3 bases, with 20 bases left between them.

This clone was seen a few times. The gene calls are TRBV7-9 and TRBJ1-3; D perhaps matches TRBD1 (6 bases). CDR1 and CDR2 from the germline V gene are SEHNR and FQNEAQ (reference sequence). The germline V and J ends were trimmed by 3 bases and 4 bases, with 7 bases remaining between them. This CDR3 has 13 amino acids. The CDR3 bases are TGTGCCAGCAGCTTTCAGGGGGGAAACACCATATATTTT. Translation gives CASSFQGGNTIYF.

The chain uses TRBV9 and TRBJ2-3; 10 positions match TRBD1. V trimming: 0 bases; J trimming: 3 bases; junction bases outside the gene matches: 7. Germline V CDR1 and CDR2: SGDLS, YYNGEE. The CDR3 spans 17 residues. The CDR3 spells CASSVGAGQGVTDTQYF. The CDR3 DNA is TGTGCCAGCAGCGTAGGTGCTGGACAGGGGGTAACAGATACGCAGTATTTT.

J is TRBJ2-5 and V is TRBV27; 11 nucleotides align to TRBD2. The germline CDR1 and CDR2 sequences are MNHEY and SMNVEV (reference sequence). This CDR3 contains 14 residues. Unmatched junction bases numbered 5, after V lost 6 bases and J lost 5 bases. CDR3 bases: TGTGCCAGCAGACTTAGCGGGAGGGCTGAGACCCAGTACTTC. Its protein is CASRLSGRAETQYF.

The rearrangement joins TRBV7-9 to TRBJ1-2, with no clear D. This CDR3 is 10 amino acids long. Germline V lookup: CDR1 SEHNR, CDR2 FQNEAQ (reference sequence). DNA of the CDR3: TGTTTTGGCAGGCTTTATGGCTACACCTTC. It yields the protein CFGRLYGYTF.